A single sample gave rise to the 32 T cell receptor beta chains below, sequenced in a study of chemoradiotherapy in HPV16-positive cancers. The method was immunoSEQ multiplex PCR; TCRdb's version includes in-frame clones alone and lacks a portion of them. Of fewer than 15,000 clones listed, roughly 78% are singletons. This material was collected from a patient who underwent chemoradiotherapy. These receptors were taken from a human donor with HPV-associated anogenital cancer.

The CDR3 reads CATSYDPGTRNNEQFF. The DNA for the CDR3 is TGTGCCACCAGCTATGATCCCGGGACCCGAAACAATGAGCAGTTCTTC. The V call is TRBV15, the J call TRBJ2-1, with D perhaps being TRBD1 or TRBD2 (5 bases each). CDR1 LNHNV and CDR2 YYDKDF come from the germline V gene (reference sequence). The CDR3 is 16 amino acids. Trimming removed 5 bases from V and 5 bases from J, with 19 bases in between.

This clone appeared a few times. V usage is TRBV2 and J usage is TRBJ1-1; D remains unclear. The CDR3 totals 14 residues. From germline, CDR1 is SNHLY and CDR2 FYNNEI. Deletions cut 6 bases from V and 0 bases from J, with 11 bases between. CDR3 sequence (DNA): TGTGCCAGCAGGGAGGGCATCATGAACACTGAAGCTTTCTTT. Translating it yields CASREGIMNTEAFF.

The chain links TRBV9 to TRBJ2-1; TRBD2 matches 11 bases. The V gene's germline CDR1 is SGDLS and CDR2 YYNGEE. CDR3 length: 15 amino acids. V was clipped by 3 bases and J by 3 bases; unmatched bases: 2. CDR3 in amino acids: CASSATSGNYNEQFF. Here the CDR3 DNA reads TGTGCCAGCAGCGCGACTAGCGGGAACTACAATGAGCAGTTCTTC.

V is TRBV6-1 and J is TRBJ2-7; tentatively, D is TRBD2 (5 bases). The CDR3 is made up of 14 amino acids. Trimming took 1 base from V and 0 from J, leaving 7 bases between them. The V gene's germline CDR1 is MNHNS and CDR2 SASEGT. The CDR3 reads CASSEGGDSYEQYF. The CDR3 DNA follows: TGTGCCAGCAGTGAAGGGGGAGACTCCTACGAGCAGTACTTC.

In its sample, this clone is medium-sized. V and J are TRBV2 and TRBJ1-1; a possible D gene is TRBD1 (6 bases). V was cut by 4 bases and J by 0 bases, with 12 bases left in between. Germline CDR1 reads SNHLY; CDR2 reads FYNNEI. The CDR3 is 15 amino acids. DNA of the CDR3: TGTGCCAGCAGTGGCGGACAGTCCTTGAACACTGAAGCTTTCTTT. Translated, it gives CASSGGQSLNTEAFF.

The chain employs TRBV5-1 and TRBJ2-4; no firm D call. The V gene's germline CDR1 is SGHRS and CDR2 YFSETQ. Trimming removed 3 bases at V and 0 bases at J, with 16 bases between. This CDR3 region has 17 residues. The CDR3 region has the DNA TGCGCCAGCAGCTCCGGTGGTACAGATCTAGCCAAAAACATTCAGTACTTC. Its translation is CASSSGGTDLAKNIQYF.

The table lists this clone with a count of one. The CDR3 sequence is CASSEAAAGLGYTF. CDR3 DNA: TGTGCCAGCAGTGAAGCTGCGGCAGGGCTCGGCTACACCTTC. J is TRBJ1-2 and V is TRBV6-1; tentatively, D is TRBD1 (5 bases). The CDR3 spans 14 residues. V gave up 0 bases and J gave up 8 bases, with 13 bases separating them. Germline V gene sequence: CDR1 MNHNS, CDR2 SASEGT.

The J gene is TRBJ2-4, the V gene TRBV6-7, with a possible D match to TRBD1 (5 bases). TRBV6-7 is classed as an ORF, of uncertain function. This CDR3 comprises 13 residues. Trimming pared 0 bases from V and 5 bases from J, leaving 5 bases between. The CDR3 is CASSYSGENIQYF. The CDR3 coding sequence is TGTGCCAGCAGTTACTCAGGGGAAAACATTCAGTACTTC.

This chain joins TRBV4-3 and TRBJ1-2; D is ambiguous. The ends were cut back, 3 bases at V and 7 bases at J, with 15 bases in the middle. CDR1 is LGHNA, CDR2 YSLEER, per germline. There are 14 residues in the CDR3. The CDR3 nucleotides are TGCGCCAGCAGCCAGCAGGACGGGATTTCTGGCTACACCTTC. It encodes CASSQQDGISGYTF.

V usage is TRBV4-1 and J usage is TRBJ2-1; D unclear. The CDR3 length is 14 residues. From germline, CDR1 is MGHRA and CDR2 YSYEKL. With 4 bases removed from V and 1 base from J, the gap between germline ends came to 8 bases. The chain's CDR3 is CASSRANSYNEQFF. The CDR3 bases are TGCGCCAGCAGCCGAGCGAATTCCTACAATGAGCAGTTCTTC.

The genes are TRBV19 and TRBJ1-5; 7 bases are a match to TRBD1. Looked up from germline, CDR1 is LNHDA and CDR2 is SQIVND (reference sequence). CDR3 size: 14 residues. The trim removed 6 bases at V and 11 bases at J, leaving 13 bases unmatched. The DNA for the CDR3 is TGTGCCAGTAGCGACGACAGGGTTTTGCTGACCCAGCATTTT. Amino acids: CASSDDRVLLTQHF.

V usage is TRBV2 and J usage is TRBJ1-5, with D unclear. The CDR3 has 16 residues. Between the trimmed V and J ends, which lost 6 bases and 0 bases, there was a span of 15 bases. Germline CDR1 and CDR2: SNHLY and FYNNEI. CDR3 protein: CASRDPEAYSNQPQHF. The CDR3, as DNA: TGTGCCAGCAGAGACCCAGAGGCCTATAGCAATCAGCCCCAGCATTTT.

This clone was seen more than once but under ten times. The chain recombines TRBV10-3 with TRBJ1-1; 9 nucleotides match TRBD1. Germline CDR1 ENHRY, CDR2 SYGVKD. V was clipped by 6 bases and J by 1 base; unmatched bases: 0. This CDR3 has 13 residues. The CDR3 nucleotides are TGTGCCATCAGGGACAGGGGGAACACTGAAGCTTTCTTT. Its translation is CAIRDRGNTEAFF.

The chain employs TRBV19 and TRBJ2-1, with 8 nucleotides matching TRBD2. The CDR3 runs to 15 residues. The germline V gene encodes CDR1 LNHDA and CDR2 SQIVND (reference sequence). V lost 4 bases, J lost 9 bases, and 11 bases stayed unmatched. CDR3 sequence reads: CASSTTGTSFREQFF. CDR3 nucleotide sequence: TGTGCCAGTAGTACCACCGGGACTAGTTTCCGTGAGCAGTTCTTC.

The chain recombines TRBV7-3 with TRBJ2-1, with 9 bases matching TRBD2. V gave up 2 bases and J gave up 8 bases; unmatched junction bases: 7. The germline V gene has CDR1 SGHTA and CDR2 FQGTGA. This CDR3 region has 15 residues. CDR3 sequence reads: CASSLFAGGPYEQFF. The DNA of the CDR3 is TGTGCCAGCAGCTTATTTGCGGGAGGGCCGTATGAGCAGTTCTTC. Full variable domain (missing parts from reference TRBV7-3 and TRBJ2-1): GAGVSQTPSNKVTEKGKYVELRCDPISGHTALYWYRQSLGQGPEFLIYFQGTGAADDSGLPNDRFFAVRPEGSVSTLKIQRTERGDSAVYLCASSLFAGGPYEQFFGPGTRLTVL.

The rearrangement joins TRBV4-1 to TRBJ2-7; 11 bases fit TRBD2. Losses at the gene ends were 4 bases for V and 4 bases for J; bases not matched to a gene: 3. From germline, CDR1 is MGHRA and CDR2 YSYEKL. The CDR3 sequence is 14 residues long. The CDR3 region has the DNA TGCGCCAGCAGCCCTAGCGGGAGGAGGTACGAGCAGTACTTC. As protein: CASSPSGRRYEQYF.

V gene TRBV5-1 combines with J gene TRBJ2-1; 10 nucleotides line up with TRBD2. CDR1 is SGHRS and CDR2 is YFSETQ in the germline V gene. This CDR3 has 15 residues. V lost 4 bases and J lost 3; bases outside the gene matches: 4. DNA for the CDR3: TGCGCCAGCAGCAGAAGCGGGAGGGTCTACAATGAGCAGTTCTTC. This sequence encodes CASSRSGRVYNEQFF.

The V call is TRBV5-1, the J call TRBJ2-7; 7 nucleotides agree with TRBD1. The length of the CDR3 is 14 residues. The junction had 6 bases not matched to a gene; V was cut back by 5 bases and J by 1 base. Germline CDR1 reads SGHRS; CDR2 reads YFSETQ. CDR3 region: CASSGTATSYEQYF. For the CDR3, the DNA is TGCGCCAGCAGTGGGACAGCGACGTCCTACGAGCAGTACTTC. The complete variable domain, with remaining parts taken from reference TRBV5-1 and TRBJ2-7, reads KAGVTQTPRYLIKTRGQQVTLSCSPISGHRSVSWYQQTPGQGLQFLFEYFSETQRNKGNFPGRFSGRQFSNSRSEMNVSTLELGDSALYLCASSGTATSYEQYFGPGTRLTVT.

The CDR3: CASSVGTGGGQPQHF. The CDR3 coding sequence is TGTGCCAGTAGTGTCGGGACAGGGGGCGGTCAGCCCCAGCATTTT. The rearrangement joins TRBV19 to TRBJ1-5; 12 bases fit TRBD1. The length of the CDR3 is 15 residues. V was pared by 5 bases and J by 6 bases, with 5 bases of the junction left unmatched. Germline V gene sequence: CDR1 LNHDA, CDR2 SQIVND (reference sequence).

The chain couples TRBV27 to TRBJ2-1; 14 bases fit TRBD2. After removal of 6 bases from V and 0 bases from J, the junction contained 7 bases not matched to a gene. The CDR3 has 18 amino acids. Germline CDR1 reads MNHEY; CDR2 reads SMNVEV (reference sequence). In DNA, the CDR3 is TGTGCCAGCAGAGGAGCCGGGACTAGCGGGAGCTCCTACAATGAGCAGTTCTTC. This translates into CASRGAGTSGSSYNEQFF.

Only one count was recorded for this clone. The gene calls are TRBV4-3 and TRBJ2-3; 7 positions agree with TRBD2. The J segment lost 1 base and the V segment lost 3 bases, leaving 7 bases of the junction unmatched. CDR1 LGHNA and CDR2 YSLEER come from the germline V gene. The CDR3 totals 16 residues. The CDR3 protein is CASSHQGGDRTDTQYF. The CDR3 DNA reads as TGCGCCAGCAGCCATCAGGGAGGGGACCGCACAGATACGCAGTATTTT.

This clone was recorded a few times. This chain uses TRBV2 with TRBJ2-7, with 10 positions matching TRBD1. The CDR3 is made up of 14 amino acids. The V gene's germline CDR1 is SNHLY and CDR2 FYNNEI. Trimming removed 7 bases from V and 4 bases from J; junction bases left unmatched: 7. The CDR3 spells CASTTGGAWYEQYF. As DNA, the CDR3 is TGTGCCAGCACGACAGGGGGCGCCTGGTACGAGCAGTACTTC.

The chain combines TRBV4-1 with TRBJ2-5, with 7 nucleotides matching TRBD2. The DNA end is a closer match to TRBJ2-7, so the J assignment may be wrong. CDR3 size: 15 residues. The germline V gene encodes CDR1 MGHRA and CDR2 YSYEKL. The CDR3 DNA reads TGCGCCAGCAGCCAAGTTCTAGCGGAGCCCTACGAGCAGTACTTC. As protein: CASSQVLAEPYEQYF.

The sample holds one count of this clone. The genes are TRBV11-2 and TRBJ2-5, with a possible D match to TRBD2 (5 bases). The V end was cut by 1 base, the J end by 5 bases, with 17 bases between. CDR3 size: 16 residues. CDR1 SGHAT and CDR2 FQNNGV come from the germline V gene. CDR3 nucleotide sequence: TGTGCCAGCAGCTTAGCATTTTCGCTAGCTGGGGAGACCCAGTACTTC. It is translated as CASSLAFSLAGETQYF.

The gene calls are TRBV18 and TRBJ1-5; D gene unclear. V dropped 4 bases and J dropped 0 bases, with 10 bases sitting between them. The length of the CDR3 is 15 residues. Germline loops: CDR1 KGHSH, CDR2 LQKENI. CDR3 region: CASSLSHNSNQPQHF. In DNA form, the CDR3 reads TGTGCCAGCTCACTCAGCCATAATAGCAATCAGCCCCAGCATTTT.

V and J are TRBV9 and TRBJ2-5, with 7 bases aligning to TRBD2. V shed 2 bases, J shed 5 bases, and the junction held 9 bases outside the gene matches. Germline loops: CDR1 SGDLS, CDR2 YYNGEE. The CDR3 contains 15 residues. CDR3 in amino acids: CASSVWQGGTETQYF. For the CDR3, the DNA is TGTGCCAGCAGCGTGTGGCAGGGAGGGACGGAGACCCAGTACTTC.

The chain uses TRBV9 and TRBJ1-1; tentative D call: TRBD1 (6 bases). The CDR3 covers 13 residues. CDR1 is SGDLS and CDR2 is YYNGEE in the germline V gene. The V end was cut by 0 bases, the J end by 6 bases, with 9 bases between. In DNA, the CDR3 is TGTGCCAGCAGCGTAGTGGGGACATCTGAAGCTTTCTTT. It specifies CASSVVGTSEAFF.

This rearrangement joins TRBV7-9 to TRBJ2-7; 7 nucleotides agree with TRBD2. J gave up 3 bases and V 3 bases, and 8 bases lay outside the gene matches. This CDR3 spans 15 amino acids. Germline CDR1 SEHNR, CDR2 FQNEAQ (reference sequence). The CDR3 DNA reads TGTGCCAGCAGCTTTGTATGGGAGGGCCGCTACGAGCAGTACTTC. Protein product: CASSFVWEGRYEQYF.

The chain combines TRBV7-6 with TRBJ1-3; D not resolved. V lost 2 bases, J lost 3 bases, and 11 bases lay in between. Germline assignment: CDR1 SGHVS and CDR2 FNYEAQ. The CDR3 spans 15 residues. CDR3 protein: CASSLIPLVGNTIYF. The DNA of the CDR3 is TGTGCCAGCAGCTTAATTCCCCTCGTTGGAAACACCATATATTTT.

Here the CDR3 reads CASSLEVGGHNEQFF. As DNA, the CDR3 is TGCGCCAGCAGCTTGGAAGTTGGCGGCCACAATGAGCAGTTCTTC. The chain recombines TRBV5-1 with TRBJ2-1; the D is unclear. Germline V lookup: CDR1 SGHRS, CDR2 YFSETQ. Trimming removed 0 bases at V and 5 bases at J, with 12 bases between. This CDR3 is 15 amino acids long. Filled out from reference TRBV5-1 and TRBJ2-1, the complete variable domain reads KAGVTQTPRYLIKTRGQQVTLSCSPISGHRSVSWYQQTPGQGLQFLFEYFSETQRNKGNFPGRFSGRQFSNSRSEMNVSTLELGDSALYLCASSLEVGGHNEQFFGPGTRLTVL.

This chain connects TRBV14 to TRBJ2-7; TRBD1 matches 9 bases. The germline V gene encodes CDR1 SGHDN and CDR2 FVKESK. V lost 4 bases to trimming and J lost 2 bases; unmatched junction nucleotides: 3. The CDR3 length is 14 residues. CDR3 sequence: CASSLRDRAYEQYF. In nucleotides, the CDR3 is TGTGCCAGCAGCCTCCGGGACAGGGCCTACGAGCAGTACTTC.

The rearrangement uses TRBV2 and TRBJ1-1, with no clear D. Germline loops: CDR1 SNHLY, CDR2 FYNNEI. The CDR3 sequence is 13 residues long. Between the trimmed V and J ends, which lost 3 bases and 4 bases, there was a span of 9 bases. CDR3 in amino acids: CASSEGSFTEAFF. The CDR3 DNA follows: TGTGCCAGCAGTGAGGGCAGTTTCACTGAAGCTTTCTTT.